The 12 T cell receptor beta chains below come from one sample, sequenced in a study of a mutant IDH1 vaccine in newly diagnosed glioma. Data came from immunoSEQ multiplex PCR; TCRdb stores just in-frame clones and leaves some out. Of some 59,000 clones in the sample, around 80% were seen once. Time point described: baseline, week 1 (first vaccination visit). The sample's treatment: pre-vaccination baseline after standard-of-care therapy. The source material was PBMCs, sampled from a glioma patient treated with radiotherapy, temozolomide or both. These receptors all come from a man in his late teens or twenties with glioma.

V is TRBV2 and J is TRBJ1-2, with D perhaps matching TRBD1 (5 bases). CDR3 length: 14 amino acids. V gave up 4 bases and J gave up 8 bases, with 17 bases separating them. CDR1 and CDR2 from the germline V gene are SNHLY and FYNNEI. The CDR3 DNA sequence: TGTGCCAGCAGTGTCAGGGAAGGCGTCGAGGGCTACACCTTC. Translating it yields CASSVREGVEGYTF.

The table lists this clone with a few counts. This chain links TRBV11-3 with TRBJ2-5, with 7 bases lining up with TRBD2. Germline values: CDR1 SGHNT, CDR2 YENEEA. The CDR3 runs 13 residues. V shed 3 bases and J 9 bases; nucleotides not matched to a gene: 7. The CDR3 DNA sequence: TGTGCCAGCAGCTTCGGGGTCCGGGGGGCCCAGTACTTC. It specifies CASSFGVRGAQYF. Filled out from reference TRBV11-3 and TRBJ2-5, the complete variable domain reads EAGVVQSPRYKIIEKKQPVAFWCNPISGHNTLYWYLQNLGQGPELLIRYENEEAVDDSQLPKDRFSAERLKGVDSTLKIQPAELGDSAVYLCASSFGVRGAQYFGPGTRLLVL.

The CDR3 nucleotides are TGTGCCAGCAGCCCCCGGGGACTTCGCTATGGCTACACCTTC. Amino acid sequence: CASSPRGLRYGYTF. This rearrangement joins TRBV4-2 to TRBJ1-2, with a weak D call TRBD1 (5 bases). The germline V gene has CDR1 LGHNA and CDR2 YNFKEQ. Trimming shortened V by 4 bases and J by 4 bases, and 13 bases separated the two germline ends. The CDR3 covers 14 residues.

The V gene is TRBV21-1, the J gene TRBJ1-6; the listed D gene, TRBD1, was not tested against the DNA. TRBV21-1 counts as a pseudogene. This CDR3 region has 17 residues. The DNA for the CDR3 is TGTGCCAGCAGCCTTCTTCCAGGGGTGAGAAAGGGTTCACCCCTCCACTTT. This sequence encodes CASSLLPGVRKGSPLHF.

The rearrangement uses TRBV27 and TRBJ2-7; D perhaps matches TRBD2 (5 bases). The CDR3 runs to 14 residues. In germline, CDR1 is MNHEY, CDR2 SMNVEV (reference sequence). V lost 2 bases and J lost 6, with 14 bases in between. The CDR3 region is CASSLGGGVGEQYF. The DNA for the CDR3 is TGTGCCAGCAGTTTAGGAGGAGGTGTGGGCGAGCAGTACTTC.

This rearrangement joins TRBV6-5 to TRBJ1-1; 8 positions match TRBD1. V shed 3 bases and J 4 bases; nucleotides not matched to a gene: 7. Germline loops: CDR1 MNHEY, CDR2 SVGAGI. This CDR3 is 15 amino acids long. The CDR3 nucleotides read TGTGCCAGCAGTTATGGGGACAGGATGGTCACTGAAGCTTTCTTT. Its translation is CASSYGDRMVTEAFF.

The chain couples TRBV30 to TRBJ1-2, with 7 bases identical to TRBD1. The CDR3 extends over 12 amino acids. The ends lost 7 bases at V and 8 bases at J; junction bases unmatched: 10. Looked up from germline, CDR1 is GTSNPN and CDR2 is SVGIG (reference sequence). CDR3 sequence: CASQQGLRGYTF. The CDR3 coding sequence is TGTGCCTCACAACAGGGGCTACGGGGCTACACCTTC.

The chain recombines TRBV18 with TRBJ2-3; TRBD2 might be the D (6 bases). This CDR3 contains 17 residues. Germline CDR1 and CDR2: KGHSH and LQKENI. V shed 1 base and J shed 4 bases, with 18 bases lying between them. The CDR3 DNA is TGTGCCAGCTCACCACTGGGGGGAATCGTCGTTGCAGATACGCAGTATTTT. Protein product: CASSPLGGIVVADTQYF. Filled out from reference TRBV18 and TRBJ2-3, the complete variable domain reads NAGVMQNPRHLVRRRGQEARLRCSPMKGHSHVYWYRQLPEEGLKFMVYLQKENIIDESGMPKERFSAEFPKEGPSILRIQQVVRGDSAAYFCASSPLGGIVVADTQYFGPGTRLTVL.

The V gene is TRBV12-5, the J gene TRBJ2-2; no clear D gene. The CDR3 covers 16 residues. The V end was cut by 6 bases, the J end by 4 bases, with 18 bases between. Germline CDR1 reads LGHNT; CDR2 reads FRNRAP. The CDR3 region has the DNA TGTGCTAGTGGCAATATAGCACCGATAACCACCGGGGAGCTGTTTTTT. Protein sequence: CASGNIAPITTGELFF.

A single count supports this clone. The chain employs TRBV10-3 and TRBJ1-1; D uncertain. V lost 5 bases and J 5 bases, leaving 15 bases between the germline ends. This CDR3 is built from 14 residues. Germline values: CDR1 ENHRY, CDR2 SYGVKD. The CDR3 DNA is TGTGCCATCAGTTCCCCCACTTTACGTACTGAAGCTTTCTTT. Amino acid sequence: CAISSPTLRTEAFF.

The V gene is TRBV10-3, the J gene TRBJ1-1; 7 bases line up with TRBD1. Germline trimming cut 2 bases from V and 6 bases from J; bases unmatched to any gene: 6. This CDR3 comprises 14 residues. Germline-derived CDR1 and CDR2 are ENHRY and SYGVKD. CDR3: CAISEPDRRSEAFF. The DNA for the CDR3 is TGTGCCATCAGTGAGCCGGACAGGCGTTCTGAAGCTTTCTTT.

The J gene is TRBJ2-7, the V gene TRBV7-9, with D unclear. The CDR3 contains 11 residues. The germline CDR1 and CDR2 sequences are SEHNR and FQNEAQ (reference sequence). V was trimmed by 1 base and J by 3 bases, leaving 1 base between them. CDR3 sequence reads: CASSLDYEQYF. The CDR3 DNA reads TGTGCCAGCAGCTTAGACTACGAGCAGTACTTC.